This TCR beta chain was sequenced in a study of cytomegalovirus exposure and HLA in healthy donors. Findings and caveats of the study: When analyzed later, a missense DCLRE1C variant was found to be linked to TCR beta V- and J-gene trimming.

PCR amplification relied on 60 Vbeta primers (plus 13 Jbeta primers). Method: immunoSEQ multiplex PCR; TCRdb's copy keeps in-frame clones and lacks some. The sample table sets out about 140,000 clones. The junction had 11 bases not matched to a gene; V was cut back by 2 bases and J by 2 bases. Looked up from germline, CDR1 is SEHNR and CDR2 is FQNEAQ (reference sequence). The CDR3 is 18 amino acids. Worth noting for this clone: What it binds is unknown.

Sequenced: PBMCs. The sequence derives from a male donor in good health and CMV-seronegative. The rearrangement uses TRBV7-9 and TRBJ2-5; 10 positions match TRBD2. The CDR3, as DNA: TGTGCCAGCAGCTTACTGGGGGGCACTAGCGGGATACAAGAGACCCAGTACTTC. Translated: CASSLLGGTSGIQETQYF.